The 27 T cell receptor beta chains below all came from one sample that was sequenced in a study of OX40 agonist ivuxolimab in advanced cancers. The repertoire was sequenced with immunoSEQ multiplex PCR; TCRdb's copy has only in-frame clones and lacks some. This sample yields about 76,000 clones, of which around four fifths are seen a single time; around 1.7% belongs to the top ten. Sample: CD4+ or CD8+ T cells sorted from blood, taken in a trial of the OX40 agonist ivuxolimab. Every receptor here comes from an adult with an advanced solid tumor such as melanoma, head and neck, liver or kidney cancer.

The rearrangement joins TRBV7-9 to TRBJ2-5; 7 bases are shared with TRBD2. The CDR3 consists of 13 residues. CDR1 SEHNR and CDR2 FQNEAQ come from the germline V gene (reference sequence). V trimming: 5 bases; J trimming: 3 bases; junction bases outside the gene matches: 3. CDR3 protein: CASSRDYEETQYF. The CDR3 nucleotides read TGTGCCAGCAGCCGGGACTACGAAGAGACCCAGTACTTC.

A single count supports this clone. This rearrangement joins TRBV2 to TRBJ1-6, with 9 bases that match TRBD1. The CDR3 has 15 residues. The junction had 8 bases not matched to a gene; V was cut back by 6 bases and J by 8 bases. CDR1 and CDR2 from the germline V gene are SNHLY and FYNNEI. The CDR3 spells CASSYPGQGHSPLHF. As DNA, the CDR3 is TGTGCCAGCAGCTATCCGGGACAGGGACATTCACCCCTCCACTTT.

The chain has TRBV28 and TRBJ1-2, with D unclear. Germline CDR1 reads MDHEN; CDR2 reads SYDVKM. The CDR3 runs 14 residues. Trimming pared 3 bases from V and 0 bases from J, leaving 8 bases between. CDR3 nucleotide sequence: TGTGCCAGCAGTTTCGCCGTTTCTAACTATGGCTACACCTTC. Translating it yields CASSFAVSNYGYTF.

This chain connects TRBV5-1 to TRBJ1-3; D might be TRBD1 (6 bases). Germline lookup yields CDR1 SGHRS and CDR2 YFSETQ. Trimming pared 2 bases from V and 0 bases from J, leaving 9 bases between. This CDR3 region has 15 residues. CDR3 amino acids: CASSFSTGSGNTIYF. In DNA form, the CDR3 reads TGCGCCAGCAGCTTTTCGACAGGCTCTGGAAACACCATATATTTT.

V usage is TRBV5-4 and J usage is TRBJ1-4, with D tentatively TRBD1 (5 bases). Germline CDR1 is SGHNT and CDR2 is YYREEE (reference sequence). V gave up 0 bases and J gave up 5 bases, with 11 bases separating them. CDR3 length equals 15 residues. CDR3 residues: CASSLVGTGNEKLFF. CDR3 in DNA: TGTGCCAGCAGCTTGGTAGGGACGGGGAATGAAAAACTGTTTTTT.

V usage is TRBV28 and J usage is TRBJ2-5; possibly TRBD1 for D (5 bases). V dropped 1 base and J dropped 4 bases, with 13 bases sitting between them. The germline CDR1 and CDR2 sequences are MDHEN and SYDVKM. The CDR3 loop spans 15 amino acids. CDR3 sequence (DNA): TGTGCCAGCAGTTTATCTCAGGGAAGAGTAGAGACCCAGTACTTC. Amino acid sequence: CASSLSQGRVETQYF.

This clone was counted a few times. The chain uses TRBV7-9 and TRBJ1-1, with D perhaps matching TRBD1 (5 bases). The CDR3 is 15 residues long. V was pared by 2 bases and J by 8 bases, with 18 bases between. Germline V gene lookup returns CDR1 SEHNR and CDR2 FQNEAQ (reference sequence). CDR3 in DNA: TGTGCCAGCAGCTTAACGTTTGCAGGGAGTTACGAAGCTTTCTTT. Its translation: CASSLTFAGSYEAFF.

The chain has TRBV6-5 and TRBJ2-3; 7 bases fit TRBD1. The ends lost 5 bases at V and 9 bases at J; junction bases unmatched: 8. Germline CDR1 and CDR2: MNHEY and SVGAGI. The CDR3 sequence is 13 residues long. The DNA for the CDR3 is TGTGCCAGCAGTCCCATGAAGGGACAGACGCAGTATTTT. Amino acids: CASSPMKGQTQYF.

This clone came up a few times. V and J are TRBV9 and TRBJ1-2; D is uncertain. The V and J ends lost 2 bases and 8 bases respectively, with 16 bases between them. This CDR3 is built from 14 residues. CDR1 and CDR2 from the germline V gene are SGDLS and YYNGEE. The CDR3 coding sequence is TGTGCCAGCAGCGTCGGACCTGAGGGTCGGGGCTACACCTTC. Its translation: CASSVGPEGRGYTF.

The chain uses TRBV9 and TRBJ1-2; tentative D call: TRBD1 (6 bases). Germline loops: CDR1 SGDLS, CDR2 YYNGEE. The CDR3 is 14 amino acids. The germline V and J ends were trimmed by 2 bases and 2 bases, with 10 bases remaining between them. This CDR3 is CASSVRGLNYGYTF. In DNA, the CDR3 is TGTGCCAGCAGCGTGAGGGGGTTAAACTATGGCTACACCTTC.

The V and J genes are TRBV11-1 and TRBJ2-5; 8 bases line up with TRBD1. This CDR3 has 14 residues. V dropped 3 bases and J dropped 4; count of bases not matched to a gene: 4. Germline loops: CDR1 SGHAT, CDR2 FQDESV (reference sequence). As DNA, the CDR3 is TGTGCCAGCAGCTTCCGGACAGGGAGAGAGACCCAGTACTTC. It specifies CASSFRTGRETQYF.

V gene TRBV7-6 combines with J gene TRBJ2-7, with 7 nucleotides matching TRBD2. The germline V gene encodes CDR1 SGHVS and CDR2 FNYEAQ. V was clipped by 3 bases and J by 6 bases; unmatched bases: 14. This CDR3 contains 16 residues. CDR3 in DNA: TGTGCCAGCAGCTTCGGAGGTGTGGGGGAGGGCCTCGAGCAGTACTTC. Residues: CASSFGGVGEGLEQYF. The complete variable domain, with remaining parts taken from reference TRBV7-6 and TRBJ2-7, reads GAGVSQSPRYKVTKRGQDVALRCDPISGHVSLYWYRQALGQGPEFLTYFNYEAQQDKSGLPNDRFSAERPEGSISTLTIQRTEQRDSAMYRCASSFGGVGEGLEQYFGPGTRLTVT.

The rearrangement links TRBV5-8 to TRBJ2-3; D might be TRBD1 or TRBD2, each matching 5 bases. The germline gives CDR1 SGHTS, CDR2 YDEGEE. The CDR3 contains 14 residues. Deletions cut 5 bases from V and 2 bases from J, with 12 bases between. The CDR3 coding sequence is TGTGCCAGCAGGGGGGTTCTTTCCACAGATACGCAGTATTTT. This translates into CASRGVLSTDTQYF.

This clone has only one observation. V and J are TRBV19 and TRBJ1-3, with TRBD1 matching 7 bases. This CDR3 is 16 amino acids long. V dropped 5 bases and J dropped 0; count of bases not matched to a gene: 7. The germline CDR1 and CDR2 sequences are LNHDA and SQIVND (reference sequence). CDR3 in DNA: TGTGCCAGTAGTTCCGGGACAGTATTCTCTGGAAACACCATATATTTT. It translates to CASSSGTVFSGNTIYF. Complete variable domain (other parts from reference TRBV19 and TRBJ1-3): DGGITQSPKYLFRKEGQNVTLSCEQNLNHDAMYWYRQDPGQGLRLIYYSQIVNDFQKGDIAEGYSVSREKKESFPLTVTSAQKNPTAFYLCASSSGTVFSGNTIYFGEGSWLTVV.

The genes are TRBV9 and TRBJ1-2; tentative D call: TRBD1 (6 bases). The CDR3 contains 16 residues. Germline CDR1 is SGDLS and CDR2 is YYNGEE. Trimming took 1 base from V and 6 from J, leaving 19 bases between them. CDR3 residues: CASSVRGQGLGDGYTF. Written as DNA, the CDR3 is TGTGCCAGCAGCGTACGGGGGCAGGGATTAGGGGATGGCTACACCTTC.

This clone was detected only once. CDR3: CASSSQGGGYGYTF. CDR3 nucleotide sequence: TGTGCCAGCAGCTCCCAAGGGGGTGGCTATGGCTACACCTTC. The chain joins TRBV7-2 to TRBJ1-2; TRBD1 might be the D (6 bases). Germline values: CDR1 SGHTA, CDR2 FQGNSA. CDR3 length equals 14 residues. Trimming cost V 4 bases and J 4 bases, with 13 bases left between them.

This sequence joins TRBV30 and TRBJ1-2; TRBD1 matches 7 bases. Germline assignment: CDR1 GTSNPN and CDR2 SVGIG (reference sequence). The CDR3 is made up of 13 amino acids. J was trimmed by 3 bases and V by 2 bases; bases with no gene match: 3. The DNA for the CDR3 is TGTGCCTGGAGTAACAGGGGTCACTATGGCTACACCTTC. Protein sequence: CAWSNRGHYGYTF.

The rearrangement uses TRBV11-3 and TRBJ2-1; 7 bases map to TRBD2. Per germline, CDR1 SGHNT and CDR2 YENEEA. CDR3 length: 14 amino acids. Trimming removed 5 bases from V and 4 bases from J; junction bases left unmatched: 5. This CDR3 reads CASSQTSAYNEQFF. CDR3 bases: TGTGCCAGCAGCCAAACTAGCGCATACAATGAGCAGTTCTTC.

This clone was picked up one time. V is TRBV5-4 and J is TRBJ2-7, with 8 nucleotides matching TRBD1. The CDR3 runs 18 residues. With V trimmed by 5 bases and J by 4 bases, 20 bases remained unmatched. Looked up from germline, CDR1 is SGHNT and CDR2 is YYREEE (reference sequence). The CDR3 is CASSRGQGSTRSSYEQYF. CDR3 nucleotide sequence: TGTGCCAGCAGTCGCGGACAGGGTTCAACTAGGTCTTCGTACGAGCAGTACTTC.

The chain has TRBV28 and TRBJ2-1, with D hard to call. Germline CDR1 is MDHEN and CDR2 is SYDVKM. Trimming removed 6 bases from V and 2 bases from J, with 5 bases in between. The CDR3 loop spans 12 amino acids. The CDR3: CASSGPYNEQFF. In DNA form, the CDR3 reads TGTGCCAGCAGCGGGCCCTACAATGAGCAGTTCTTC.

The chain couples TRBV6-4 to TRBJ1-6; D ambiguous. Germline V gene lookup returns CDR1 MRHNA and CDR2 SNTAGT. Trimming removed 6 bases from V and 5 bases from J, with 14 bases in between. The CDR3 sequence is 15 residues long. The CDR3 spells CASREGFRNNSPLHF. The CDR3 DNA is TGTGCCAGCAGGGAAGGGTTCAGGAATAATTCACCCCTCCACTTT.

The chain couples TRBV6-1 to TRBJ2-3; 9 positions agree with TRBD1. V shed 2 bases, J shed 6 bases, and the junction held 9 bases outside the gene matches. In germline, CDR1 is MNHNS, CDR2 SASEGT. The CDR3 runs 16 residues. In DNA form, the CDR3 reads TGTGCCAGCAGTGAATTTCGGGACAGGGAAAGGGATACGCAGTATTTT. Amino acid sequence: CASSEFRDRERDTQYF.

The chain joins TRBV6-4 to TRBJ2-2; D is perhaps TRBD1 or TRBD2 (6 bases each). The V end was cut by 7 bases, the J end by 4 bases, with 13 bases between. Germline V gene sequence: CDR1 MRHNA, CDR2 SNTAGT. The CDR3 length is 14 residues. The CDR3, as DNA: TGTGCCAGCAAGTCACAGGGAGGCACCGGGGAGCTGTTTTTT. Translating gives CASKSQGGTGELFF.

The J gene is TRBJ2-3, the V gene TRBV5-1, with D uncertain. Trimming took off 0 bases at V and 0 bases at J, with 8 bases between the two ends. This CDR3 has 15 residues. The V gene's germline CDR1 is SGHRS and CDR2 YFSETQ. This CDR3 is CASSLEAPSTDTQYF. The DNA for the CDR3 is TGCGCCAGCAGCTTGGAGGCACCTAGCACAGATACGCAGTATTTT.

The V and J genes are TRBV12-5 and TRBJ2-6, with no clear D. The germline gives CDR1 LGHNT, CDR2 FRNRAP. V was pared by 0 bases and J by 0 bases, with 12 bases between. The CDR3 is 18 residues long. The CDR3 bases are TGTGCTAGTGGTTTGGTTATGGACGGCACCTCTGGGGCCAACGTCCTGACTTTC. It translates to CASGLVMDGTSGANVLTF.

This chain links TRBV19 with TRBJ1-3; the D is unclear. This CDR3 contains 18 residues. Trimming pared 0 bases from V and 0 bases from J, leaving 15 bases between. CDR1 and CDR2 (germline): LNHDA, SQIVND (reference sequence). This CDR3 is CASSIEAWNWNSGNTIYF. The DNA for the CDR3 is TGTGCCAGTAGTATAGAAGCATGGAATTGGAACTCTGGAAACACCATATATTTT.

The chain carries TRBV4-2 and TRBJ2-3; a weak D match, TRBD1 (5 bases). The CDR3 is made up of 16 amino acids. The V end was cut by 3 bases, the J end by 2 bases, with 15 bases between. Germline V gene sequence: CDR1 LGHNA, CDR2 YNFKEQ. CDR3 DNA: TGTGCCAGCAGCCAGCGAACAGGAATTCCCACAGATACGCAGTATTTT. As protein: CASSQRTGIPTDTQYF.